This T cell receptor beta chain was obtained from a study of molecular identifiers for immune sequencing clone quantification. Previously reported methods and listed TCR primers produced the bulk TCR libraries. Using its own MiXCR run on the PCR reads, TCRdb lists one record per CDR3 protein. The sample has more than 450,000 distinct CDR3 sequences, roughly 23% seen once; the top ten hold 0.7% to 0.95%. The CDR3 has 13 residues. V was pared by 9 bases and J by 9 bases, with 15 bases between. Germline loops: CDR1 SEHNR, CDR2 FQNEAQ (reference sequence). The table lists this clonotype with many counts. This TCR was sampled from a human donor in good health. Some libraries in this study had Jurkat cell RNA spiked in. The sequencing sample was made of naive CD8+ T cells from blood, with Jurkat cell RNA spiked in. Subset described: FACS-sorted CD8+CD4-CCR7+CD45RA+ naive T cells. The chain has TRBV7-9 and TRBJ1-6, with D possibly matching TRBD1 (6 bases). CDR3 sequence reads: CASTGTNFSPLHF. In DNA, the CDR3 is TGTGCCAGTACCGGGACAAACTTTTCACCCCTCCACTTT. Variable domain in full (rest from reference TRBV7-9 and TRBJ1-6): DTGVSQNPRHKITKRGQNVTFRCDPISEHNRLYWYRQTLGQGPEFLTYFQNEAQLEKSRLLSDRFSAERPKGSFSTLEIQRTEQGDSAMYLCASTGTNFSPLHFGNGTRLTVT.